This T cell receptor beta chain originates from a study of blood T cell repertoires in COVID-19 (dated by TCRdb to 2019 to 2021). With respect to the entire study: Samples from collaborators originated in the United States, Italy and Spain and spanned both the acute and convalescent phases of COVID-19. Deeply sampled blood TCRbeta repertoires from subjects exposed to, actively infected with, or recovered from COVID-19 were included in the dataset. Where available, HLA class I and class II types were taken from metadata supplied by the sample provider and were not determined by assay-based typing. The sample metadata nearly always contained a de-identified subject ID, COVID-19 status, age in years and sex. Samples came from the ongoing ImmuneRACE study (first 160 participants) plus 1,254 subjects from 6 global collaborators. The material from the prospective study consisted of cDNA or gDNA derived from T cells, B-cell-depleted T cells, or PBMCs. The repertoires were made available in a free public database intended to serve as a resource for research on the immune response to SARS-CoV-2. Overall study results and their limits: The quantity of clinical and demographic metadata differed by source and by participant and was supplied without curation.

This clone has only a few counts. Its antigen is currently not known. Qualities for individual bases were not recorded, and no much larger clone is one base off. Including the terminal cysteine and phenylalanine, the CDR3 comprises 14 residues. Only CDR3 DNA is held: 42 bases, read in frame from base 1. V trim: 4 bases; J trim: 8 bases; unmatched bases: 5. CDR1 and CDR2 (SGHTA, FQGNSA) derive from the germline V gene. TCRbeta CDR3 regions were amplified from genomic DNA using the immunoSEQ Assay, a bias-controlled multiplex PCR. In the original analysis: Within the assay, amplification of reference gene primers was used to estimate how many nucleated cells each sample contained. To quantify the absolute abundance of each unique TCRbeta CDR3 rearrangement, sequence reads were collapsed and filtered. Productive Simpson clonality was computed per sample as the square root of Simpson's diversity index over productive rearrangements. TCRdb re-hosts the immuneACCESS table, in-frame sequences only. Its copies lack some clones; in the studies checked, an unresolved V gene accounts for under half of them, and the cause for the rest is not known. V and J calls plus clone size are reproduced from that table; the DNA served to infer D and trimming. In all, the sample holds approximately 120,000 clones, and 79% of those were seen once. 37% of the sample is in the top ten clones.

Whole blood was collected in K2EDTA tubes by collaborating institutions according to the institutions' own protocols. For TCRbeta analysis, collaborators shipped samples in one of three forms: frozen whole blood, isolated PBMCs, or DNA extracted from either of those sample types. The chain was built from TRBV7-2 and TRBJ1-4, and 9 junctional nucleotides match TRBD1. This TCR derives from a middle-aged man with active or convalescent COVID-19. The sample was peripheral blood. The CDR3 region has the sequence CASSSGTGREKLFF. The nucleotide sequence reads TGTGCCAGCAGCTCCGGGACAGGGAGGGAAAAACTGTTTTTT.